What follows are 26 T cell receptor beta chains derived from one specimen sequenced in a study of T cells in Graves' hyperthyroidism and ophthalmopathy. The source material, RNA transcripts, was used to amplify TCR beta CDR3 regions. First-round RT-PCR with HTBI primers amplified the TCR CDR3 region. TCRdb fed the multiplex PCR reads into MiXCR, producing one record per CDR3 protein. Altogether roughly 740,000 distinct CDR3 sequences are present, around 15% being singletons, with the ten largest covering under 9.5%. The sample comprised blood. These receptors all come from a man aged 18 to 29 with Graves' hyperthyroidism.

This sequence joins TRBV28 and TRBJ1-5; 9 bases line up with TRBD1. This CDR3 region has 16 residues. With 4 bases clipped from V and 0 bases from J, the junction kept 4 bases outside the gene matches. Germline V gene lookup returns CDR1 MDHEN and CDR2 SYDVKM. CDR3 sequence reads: CASSYRTGDSNQPQHF. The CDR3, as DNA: TGTGCCAGCAGTTACCGGACAGGGGATAGCAATCAGCCCCAGCATTTT.

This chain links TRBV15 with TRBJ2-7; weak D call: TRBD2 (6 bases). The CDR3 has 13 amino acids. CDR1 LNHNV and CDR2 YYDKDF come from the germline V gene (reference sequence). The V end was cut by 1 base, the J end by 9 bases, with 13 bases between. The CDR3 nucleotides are TGTGCCACCAGCAGAGCTTCAGGGCGGGGGCAGTACTTC. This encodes CATSRASGRGQYF. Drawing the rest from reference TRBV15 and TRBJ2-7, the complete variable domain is DAMVIQNPRYQVTQFGKPVTLSCSQTLNHNVMYWYQQKSSQAPKLLFHYYDKDFNNEADTPDNFQSRRPNTSFCFLDIRSPGLGDTAMYLCATSRASGRGQYFGPGTRLTVT.

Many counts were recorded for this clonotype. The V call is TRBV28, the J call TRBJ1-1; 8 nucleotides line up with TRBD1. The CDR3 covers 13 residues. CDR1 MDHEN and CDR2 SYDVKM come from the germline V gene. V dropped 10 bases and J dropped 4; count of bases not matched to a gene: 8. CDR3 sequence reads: CATRDRSGTEAFF. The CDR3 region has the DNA TGTGCCACCCGGGACAGGTCTGGCACTGAAGCTTTCTTT.

DNA for the CDR3: TGCAGTGCTAGTCCGGGGGTCAATCAGCCCCAGCATTTT. This gives the protein CSASPGVNQPQHF. The chain recombines TRBV20-1 with TRBJ1-5; D perhaps matches TRBD1 (5 bases). The V gene's germline CDR1 is DFQATT and CDR2 SNEGSKA (reference sequence). CDR3 size: 13 residues. V lost 3 bases and J 3 bases, leaving 9 bases between the germline ends.

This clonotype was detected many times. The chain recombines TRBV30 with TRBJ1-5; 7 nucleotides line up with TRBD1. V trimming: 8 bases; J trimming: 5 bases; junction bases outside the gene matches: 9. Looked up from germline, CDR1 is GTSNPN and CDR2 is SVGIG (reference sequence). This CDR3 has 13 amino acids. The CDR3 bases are TGTGCCAGTTCACAGGGGATTGATCAGCCCCAGCATTTT. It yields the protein CASSQGIDQPQHF.

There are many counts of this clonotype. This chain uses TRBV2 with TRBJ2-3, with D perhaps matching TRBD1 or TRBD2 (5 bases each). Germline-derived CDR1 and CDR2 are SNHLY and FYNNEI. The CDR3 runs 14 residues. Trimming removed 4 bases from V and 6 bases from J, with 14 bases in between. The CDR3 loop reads CASSGGPHDDTQYF. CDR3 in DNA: TGTGCCAGCAGTGGGGGACCCCACGATGATACGCAGTATTTT.

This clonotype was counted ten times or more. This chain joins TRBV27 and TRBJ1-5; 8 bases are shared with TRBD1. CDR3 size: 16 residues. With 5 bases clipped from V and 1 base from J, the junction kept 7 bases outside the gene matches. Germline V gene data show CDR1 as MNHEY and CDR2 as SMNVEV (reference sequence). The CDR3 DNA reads TGTGCCAGCAGTCCCATGACAGGGGTGAGCAATCAGCCCCAGCATTTT. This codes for CASSPMTGVSNQPQHF.

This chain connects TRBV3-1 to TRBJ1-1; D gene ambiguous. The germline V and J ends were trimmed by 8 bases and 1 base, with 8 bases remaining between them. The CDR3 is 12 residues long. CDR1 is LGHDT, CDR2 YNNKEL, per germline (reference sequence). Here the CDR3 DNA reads TGTGCCAGCTCCATATCGAACACTGAAGCTTTCTTT. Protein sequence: CASSISNTEAFF.

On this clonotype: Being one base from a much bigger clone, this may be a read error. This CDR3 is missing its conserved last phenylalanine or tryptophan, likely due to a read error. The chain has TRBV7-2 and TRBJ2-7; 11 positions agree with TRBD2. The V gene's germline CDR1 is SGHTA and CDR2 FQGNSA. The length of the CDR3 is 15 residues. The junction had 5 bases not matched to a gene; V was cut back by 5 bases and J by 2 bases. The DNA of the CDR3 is TGTGCCAGCAGCGAACTAGCGGGAGCCGCCTACGAGCAGTACCTC. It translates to CASSELAGAAYEQYL.

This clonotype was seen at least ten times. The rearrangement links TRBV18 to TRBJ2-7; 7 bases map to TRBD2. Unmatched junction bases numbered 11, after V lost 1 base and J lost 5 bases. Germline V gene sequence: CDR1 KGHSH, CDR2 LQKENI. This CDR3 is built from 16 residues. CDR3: CASSPLLTGGPDEQYF. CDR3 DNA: TGTGCCAGCTCACCACTGCTCACGGGAGGCCCCGACGAGCAGTACTTC.

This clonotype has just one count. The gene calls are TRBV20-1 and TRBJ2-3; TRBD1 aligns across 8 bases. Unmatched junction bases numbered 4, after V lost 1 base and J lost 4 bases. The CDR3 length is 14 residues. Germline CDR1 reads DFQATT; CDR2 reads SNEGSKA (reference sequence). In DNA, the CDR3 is TGCAGTGCTAGAGGGGCAGGGGGCGCAGATACGCAGTATTTT. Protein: CSARGAGGADTQYF.

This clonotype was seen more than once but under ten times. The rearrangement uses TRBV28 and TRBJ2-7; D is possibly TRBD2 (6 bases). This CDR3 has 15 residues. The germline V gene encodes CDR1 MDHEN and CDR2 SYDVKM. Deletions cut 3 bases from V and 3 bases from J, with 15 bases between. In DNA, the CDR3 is TGTGCCAGCAGTTTTTTAGCGGTGGAAGGCTACGAGCAGTACTTC. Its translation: CASSFLAVEGYEQYF.

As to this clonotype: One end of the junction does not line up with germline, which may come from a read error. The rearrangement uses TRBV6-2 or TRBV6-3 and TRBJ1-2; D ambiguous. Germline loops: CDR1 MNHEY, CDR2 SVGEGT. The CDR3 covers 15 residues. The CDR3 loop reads CANSYSIGDFYGYTF. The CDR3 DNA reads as TGTGCCAACAGTTACTCGATAGGTGACTTTTATGGCTACACCTTC.

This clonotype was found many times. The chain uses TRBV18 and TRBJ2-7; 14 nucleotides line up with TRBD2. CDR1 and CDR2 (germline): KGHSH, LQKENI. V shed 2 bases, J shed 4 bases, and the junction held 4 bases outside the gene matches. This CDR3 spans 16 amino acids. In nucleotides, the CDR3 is TGTGCCAGCTCACCAGGACTAGCGGGAGGTGGGTACGAGCAGTACTTC. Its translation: CASSPGLAGGGYEQYF. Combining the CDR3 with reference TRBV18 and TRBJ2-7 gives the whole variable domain NAGVMQNPRHLVRRRGQEARLRCSPMKGHSHVYWYRQLPEEGLKFMVYLQKENIIDESGMPKERFSAEFPKEGPSILRIQQVVRGDSAAYFCASSPGLAGGGYEQYFGPGTRLTVT.

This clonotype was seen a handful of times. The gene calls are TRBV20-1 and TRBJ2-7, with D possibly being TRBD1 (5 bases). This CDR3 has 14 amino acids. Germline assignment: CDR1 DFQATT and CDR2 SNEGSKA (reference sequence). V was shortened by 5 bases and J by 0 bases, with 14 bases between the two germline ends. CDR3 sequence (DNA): TGCAGTGCTTTGGTGCAAGACAGCTCCTACGAGCAGTACTTC. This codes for CSALVQDSSYEQYF.

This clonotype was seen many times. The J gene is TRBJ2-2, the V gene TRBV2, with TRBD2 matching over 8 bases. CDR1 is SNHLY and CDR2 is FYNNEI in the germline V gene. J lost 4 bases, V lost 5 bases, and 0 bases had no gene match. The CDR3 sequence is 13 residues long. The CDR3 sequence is CASSTSGTGELFF. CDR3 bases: TGTGCCAGCAGTACTAGCGGCACCGGGGAGCTGTTTTTT.

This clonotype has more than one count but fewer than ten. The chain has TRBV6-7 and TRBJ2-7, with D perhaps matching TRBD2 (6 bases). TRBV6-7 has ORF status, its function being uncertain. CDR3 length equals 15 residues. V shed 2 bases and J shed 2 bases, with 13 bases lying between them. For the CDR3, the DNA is TGTGCCAGCAGTTACCCCCGGGACTCCGCCTACGAGCAGTACTTC. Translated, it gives CASSYPRDSAYEQYF.

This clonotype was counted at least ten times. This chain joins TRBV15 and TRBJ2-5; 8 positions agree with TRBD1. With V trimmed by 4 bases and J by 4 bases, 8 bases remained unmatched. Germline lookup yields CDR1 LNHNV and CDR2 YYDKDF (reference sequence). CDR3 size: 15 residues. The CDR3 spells CATSTARGQGETQYF. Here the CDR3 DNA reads TGTGCCACCAGCACCGCCAGGGGGCAGGGAGAGACCCAGTACTTC. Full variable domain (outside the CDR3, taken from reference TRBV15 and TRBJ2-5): DAMVIQNPRYQVTQFGKPVTLSCSQTLNHNVMYWYQQKSSQAPKLLFHYYDKDFNNEADTPDNFQSRRPNTSFCFLDIRSPGLGDTAMYLCATSTARGQGETQYFGPGTRLLVL.

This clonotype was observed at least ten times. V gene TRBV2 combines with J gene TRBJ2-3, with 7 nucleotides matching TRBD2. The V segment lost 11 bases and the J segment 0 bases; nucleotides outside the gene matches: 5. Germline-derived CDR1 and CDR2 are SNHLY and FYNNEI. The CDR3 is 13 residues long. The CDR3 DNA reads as TGTGCCTTGCGGGGGAGAAGCACAGATACGCAGTATTTT. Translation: CALRGRSTDTQYF.

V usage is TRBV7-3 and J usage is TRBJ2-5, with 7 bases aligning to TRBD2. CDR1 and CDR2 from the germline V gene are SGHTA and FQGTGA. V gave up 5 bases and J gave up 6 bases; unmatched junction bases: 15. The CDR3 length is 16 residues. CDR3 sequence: CASSLPLGRLLKTQYF. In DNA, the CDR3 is TGTGCCAGCAGCCTCCCTCTCGGGAGGCTCCTAAAGACCCAGTACTTC.

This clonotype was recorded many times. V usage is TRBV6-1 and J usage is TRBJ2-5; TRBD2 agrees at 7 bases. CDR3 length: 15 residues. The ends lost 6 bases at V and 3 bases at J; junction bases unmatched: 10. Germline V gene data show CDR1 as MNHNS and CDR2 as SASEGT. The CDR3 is CASRPLGLAEETQYF. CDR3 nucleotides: TGTGCCAGCAGACCTCTGGGGCTAGCGGAAGAGACCCAGTACTTC.

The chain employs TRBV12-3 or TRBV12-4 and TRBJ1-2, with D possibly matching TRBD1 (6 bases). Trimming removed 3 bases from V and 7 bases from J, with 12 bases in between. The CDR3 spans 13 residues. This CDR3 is CASSFGQLRGYTF. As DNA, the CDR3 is TGTGCCAGCAGTTTCGGACAGCTCCGTGGCTACACCTTC.

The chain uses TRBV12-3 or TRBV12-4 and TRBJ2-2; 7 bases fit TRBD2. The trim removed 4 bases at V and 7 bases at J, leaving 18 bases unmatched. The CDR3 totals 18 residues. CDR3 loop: CASSSGSRWSGKSGELFF. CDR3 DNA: TGTGCCAGCAGTTCTGGGTCCAGGTGGAGCGGGAAAAGCGGGGAGCTGTTTTTT.

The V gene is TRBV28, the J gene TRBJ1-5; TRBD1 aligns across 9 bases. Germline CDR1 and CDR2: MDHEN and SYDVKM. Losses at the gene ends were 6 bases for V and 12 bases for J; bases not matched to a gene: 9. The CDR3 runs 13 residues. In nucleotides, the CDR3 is TGTGCCAGCAGCCACCCCCGGGACAGGGTCCAGCATTTT. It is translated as CASSHPRDRVQHF.

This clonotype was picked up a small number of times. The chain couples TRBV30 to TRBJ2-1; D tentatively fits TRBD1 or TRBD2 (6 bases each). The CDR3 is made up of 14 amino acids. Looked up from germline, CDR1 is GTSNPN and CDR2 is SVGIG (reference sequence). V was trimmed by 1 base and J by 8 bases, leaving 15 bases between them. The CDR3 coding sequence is TGTGCCTGGAGTGCGGGACTCCCAGGGGATGAGCAGTTCTTC. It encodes CAWSAGLPGDEQFF.

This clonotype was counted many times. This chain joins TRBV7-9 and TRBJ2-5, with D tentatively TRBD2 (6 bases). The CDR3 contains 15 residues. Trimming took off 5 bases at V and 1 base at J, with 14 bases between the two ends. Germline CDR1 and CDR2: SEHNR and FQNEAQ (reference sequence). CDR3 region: CASSPLGGLQETQYF. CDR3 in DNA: TGTGCCAGCAGCCCTTTGGGGGGACTCCAAGAGACCCAGTACTTC.